What follows is one TCR beta chain and its context. What it binds is not known. The study ran its PCR with 60 Vbeta and 13 Jbeta primers. The method was immunoSEQ multiplex PCR; TCRdb's version includes in-frame clones alone and lacks a portion of them. The sample holds fewer than 350,000 clones, around 90% seen once. These data originate in a study of cytomegalovirus exposure and HLA in healthy donors. Germline CDR1 reads MGHDK; CDR2 reads SYGVNS. V trimming: 6 bases; J trimming: 0 bases; junction bases outside the gene matches: 6. This CDR3 region has 15 residues. Study observations and caveats: Upon later analysis, HLA-associated TCR beta chains proved more clonally expanded than other, equally common chains. The study labeled roughly 160 TCR beta chains cytomegalovirus-associated. CMV antigen specificity was confirmed in vitro for a few CMV-associated chains.

The sequence was collected from a woman aged 18 to 35 in good health and CMV-seronegative. Sequences were obtained from PBMCs. V gene TRBV25-1 combines with J gene TRBJ2-7; 9 nucleotides agree with TRBD1. As DNA, the CDR3 is TGTGCCAGCAGGGACGACAGGGGGTACTCCTACGAGCAGTACTTC. The encoded protein is CASRDDRGYSYEQYF.